Included here is one T cell receptor (beta chain) sequence, with context. Extracted RNA was reverse transcribed into cDNA, the sequencing template. Measured with immunoSEQ multiplex PCR; TCRdb has only the in-frame clones, and not every one. Here the sample spans about 120,000 clones, about 61% being singletons. This specimen belongs to a study of CD8+ T cells in alopecia areata. This receptor was obtained from a human donor in good health. Sequences were obtained from CD4+ T cells sorted from blood.

The DNA for the CDR3 is TGCGCCAGCACCAGGACGGACATGAACACTGAAGCTTTCTTT. Residues: CASTRTDMNTEAFF. The V gene is TRBV4-1, the J gene TRBJ1-1, with D perhaps TRBD1 (5 bases). The CDR3 covers 14 residues. Germline lookup yields CDR1 MGHRA and CDR2 YSYEKL. The ends were cut back, 7 bases at V and 0 bases at J, with 12 bases in the middle.